This TCR beta chain came from a study of blood T cell repertoires in COVID-19. Using immunoSEQ multiplex PCR, the repertoire was profiled, and TCRdb retains in-frame clones only, with some absent. The sample records under 200,000 clones, approximately 82% being singletons. Sequencing was performed on PBMCs or T cells enriched from blood (not recorded which). The TCR sequence derives from a woman aged 60-70 years with acute COVID-19.

CDR3 sequence (DNA): TGTGCCAGCAGTTACTCGCTCAGGGGTACTGGAAACACCATATATTTT. Its protein is CASSYSLRGTGNTIYF. The rearrangement uses TRBV6-2 or TRBV6-3 and TRBJ1-3, with D perhaps TRBD1 (6 bases). V was cut by 0 bases and J by 2 bases, with 11 bases left in between. CDR1 is MNHEY, CDR2 SVGEGT, per germline. This CDR3 has 16 amino acids.